This paragraph covers one T cell receptor beta chain sequence. Seattle patients were enrolled while actively infected and followed longitudinally. CDR3 size: 10 residues. The V and J ends lost 7 bases and 14 bases respectively, with 13 bases between them. Looked up from germline, CDR1 is SNHLY and CDR2 is FYNNEI. This sample was included in a study of blood T cell repertoires in COVID-19. Background on the study: Whether acute or convalescent, the COVID-19 samples came from the United States, Italy and Spain. Sample material is recorded as cDNA or gDNA derived from T cells, B-cell-depleted T cells, or PBMCs.

Original processing methods: Reference gene primer amplification yielded estimated nucleated cell counts. Some clones are missing from TCRdb's copy, which holds only in-frame ones; the method was immunoSEQ multiplex PCR. V, J and clone size derive from that table, while D and trimming were established from the DNA sequence. Among approximately 280,000 clones listed, about 93% were seen once. Sequenced sample: peripheral blood. This sequence was found in a woman aged 30 to 39 with COVID-19, enrolled during active disease. This sequence joins TRBV2 and TRBJ2-3, with a tentative D call TRBD1 (6 bases). The CDR3 region is CASTGERGYF. Written as DNA, the CDR3 is TGTGCCAGCACAGGGGAACGGGGGTATTTT.